This paragraph covers one T cell receptor beta chain sequence. The antigen is not known. Regarding time point: blood 2 weeks post-SBRT. This sample's treatment: 15 Gy SBRT to primary tumor, nephrectomy 4 weeks later. Radiation-treated patients gave blood at baseline, week 2 and week 4. The tumor was a clear cell renal cell carcinoma. The data belong to a study of radiation and T cells in renal cell carcinoma. Study-wide points: Top tumor clonotypes rose in blood 2 weeks post-radiation, then contracted.

The protocol was immunoSEQ multiplex PCR, while the TCRdb copy is restricted to in-frame clones and leaves out a portion. This sample has just over 150,000 clones, with over 80% found just once. The germline CDR1 and CDR2 sequences are SGHAT and FQNNGV. The germline V and J ends were trimmed by 1 base and 11 bases, with 14 bases remaining between them. This CDR3 contains 14 residues. This specimen consisted of blood, obtained from a patient whose treatment included radiotherapy and nephrectomy. The sequence derives from a woman between 50 and 59 years old with renal cell carcinoma. The rearrangement uses TRBV11-2 and TRBJ1-4, with TRBD1 as a possible D gene (5 bases). The CDR3 loop reads CASSLAQVPGKLFF. CDR3 nucleotide sequence: TGTGCCAGCAGCTTAGCACAGGTCCCTGGGAAACTGTTTTTT.